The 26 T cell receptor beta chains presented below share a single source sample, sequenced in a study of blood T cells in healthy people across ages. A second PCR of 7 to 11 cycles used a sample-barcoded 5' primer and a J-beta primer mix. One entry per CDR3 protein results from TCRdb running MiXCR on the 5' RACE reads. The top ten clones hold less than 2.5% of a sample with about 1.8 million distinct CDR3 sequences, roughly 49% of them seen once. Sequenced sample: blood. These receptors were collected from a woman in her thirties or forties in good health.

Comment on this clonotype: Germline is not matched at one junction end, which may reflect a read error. The CDR3 region has the DNA TGTGCCAGCAGTGACTCGGGACGCTACGAGCAGTACTTC. This codes for CASSDSGRYEQYF. The V and J genes are TRBV6-6 and TRBJ2-7; D is tentatively TRBD1 or TRBD2 (5 bases each). CDR3 size: 13 residues. The germline V gene has CDR1 MNHNY and CDR2 SVGAGI (reference sequence).

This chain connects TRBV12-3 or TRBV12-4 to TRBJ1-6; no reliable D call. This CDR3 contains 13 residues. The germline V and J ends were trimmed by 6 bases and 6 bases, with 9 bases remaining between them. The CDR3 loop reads CASRREANSPLHF. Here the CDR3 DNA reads TGTGCCAGCAGGAGGGAGGCTAATTCACCCCTCCACTTT.

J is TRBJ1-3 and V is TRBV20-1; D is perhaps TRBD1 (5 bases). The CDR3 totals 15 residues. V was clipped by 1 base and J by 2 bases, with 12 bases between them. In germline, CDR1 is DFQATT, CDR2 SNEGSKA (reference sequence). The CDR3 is CSARGPRVPGNTIYF. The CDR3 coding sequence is TGCAGTGCTAGAGGTCCCAGGGTCCCTGGAAACACCATATATTTT.

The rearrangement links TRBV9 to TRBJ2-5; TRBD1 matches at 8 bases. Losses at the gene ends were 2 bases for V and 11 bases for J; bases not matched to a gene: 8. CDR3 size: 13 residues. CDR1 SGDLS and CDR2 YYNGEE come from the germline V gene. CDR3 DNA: TGTGCCAGCAGCGTGTTCCTACAGGGGGAGCAGTACTTC. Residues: CASSVFLQGEQYF.

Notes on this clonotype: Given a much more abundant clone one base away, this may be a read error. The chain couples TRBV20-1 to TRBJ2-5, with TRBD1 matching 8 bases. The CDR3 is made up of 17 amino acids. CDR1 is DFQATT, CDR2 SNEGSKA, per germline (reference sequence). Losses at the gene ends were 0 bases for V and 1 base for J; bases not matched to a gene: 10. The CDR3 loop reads CSARDGSSGTGQETQYF. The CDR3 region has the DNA TGCAGTGCTAGAGATGGGAGTTCCGGGACAGGCCAAGAGACCCAGTACTTC.

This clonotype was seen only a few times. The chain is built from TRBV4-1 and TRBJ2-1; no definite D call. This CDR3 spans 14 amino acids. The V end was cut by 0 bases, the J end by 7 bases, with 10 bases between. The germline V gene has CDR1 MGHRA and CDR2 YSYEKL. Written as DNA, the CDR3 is TGCGCCAGCAGCCAAGATAACGATATGAATGAGCAGTTCTTC. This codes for CASSQDNDMNEQFF.

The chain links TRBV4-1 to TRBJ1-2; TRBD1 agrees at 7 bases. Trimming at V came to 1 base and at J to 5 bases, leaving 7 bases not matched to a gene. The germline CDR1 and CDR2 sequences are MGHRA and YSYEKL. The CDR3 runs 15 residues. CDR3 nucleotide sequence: TGCGCCAGCAGCCAAGGCGGACAGGAAGGGTATGGCTACACCTTC. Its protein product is CASSQGGQEGYGYTF.

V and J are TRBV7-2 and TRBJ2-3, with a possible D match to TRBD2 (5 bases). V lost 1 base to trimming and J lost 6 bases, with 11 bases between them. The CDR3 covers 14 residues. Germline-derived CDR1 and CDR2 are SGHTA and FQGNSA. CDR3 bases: TGTGCCAGCAGCTTAGGTGTACTAGGGGATACGCAGTATTTT. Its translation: CASSLGVLGDTQYF. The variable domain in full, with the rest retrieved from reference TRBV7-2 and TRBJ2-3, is GAGVSQSPSNKVTEKGKDVELRCDPISGHTALYWYRQSLGQGLEFLIYFQGNSAPDKSGLPSDRFSAERTGGSVSTLTIQRTQQEDSAVYLCASSLGVLGDTQYFGPGTRLTVL.

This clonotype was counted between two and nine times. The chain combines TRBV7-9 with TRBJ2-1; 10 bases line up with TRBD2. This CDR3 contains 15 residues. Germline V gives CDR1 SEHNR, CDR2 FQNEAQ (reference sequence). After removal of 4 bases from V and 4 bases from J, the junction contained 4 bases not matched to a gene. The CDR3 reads CASSYRTSGYNEQFF. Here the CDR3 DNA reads TGTGCCAGCAGCTACAGGACTAGCGGATACAATGAGCAGTTCTTC.

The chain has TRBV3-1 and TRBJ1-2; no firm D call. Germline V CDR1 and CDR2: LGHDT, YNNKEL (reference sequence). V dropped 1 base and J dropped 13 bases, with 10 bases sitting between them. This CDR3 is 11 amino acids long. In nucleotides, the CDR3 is TGTGCCAGCAGCCAAGGGCGGTATCGCACCTTC. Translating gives CASSQGRYRTF.

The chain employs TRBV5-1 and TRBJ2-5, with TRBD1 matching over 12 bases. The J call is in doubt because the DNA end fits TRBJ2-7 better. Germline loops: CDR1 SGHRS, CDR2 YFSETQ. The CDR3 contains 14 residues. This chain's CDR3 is CASGPGTGGGEQYF. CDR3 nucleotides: TGCGCCAGCGGACCCGGGACAGGGGGCGGCGAGCAGTACTTC.

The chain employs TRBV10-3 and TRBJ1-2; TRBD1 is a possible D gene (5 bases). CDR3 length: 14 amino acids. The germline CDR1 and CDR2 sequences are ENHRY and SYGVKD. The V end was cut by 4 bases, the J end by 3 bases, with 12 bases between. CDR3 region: CAISGLWDHYGYTF. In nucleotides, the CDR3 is TGTGCCATCAGTGGGTTATGGGACCACTATGGCTACACCTTC.

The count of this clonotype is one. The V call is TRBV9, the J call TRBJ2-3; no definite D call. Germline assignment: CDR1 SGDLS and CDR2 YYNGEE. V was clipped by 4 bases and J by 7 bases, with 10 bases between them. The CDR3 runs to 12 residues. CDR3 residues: CASSPPIHTQYF. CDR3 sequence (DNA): TGTGCCAGCAGCCCCCCCATACATACGCAGTATTTT. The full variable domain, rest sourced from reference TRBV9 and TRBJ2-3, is DSGVTQTPKHLITATGQRVTLRCSPRSGDLSVYWYQQSLDQGLQFLIQYYNGEERAKGNILERFSAQQFPDLHSELNLSSLELGDSALYFCASSPPIHTQYFGPGTRLTVL.

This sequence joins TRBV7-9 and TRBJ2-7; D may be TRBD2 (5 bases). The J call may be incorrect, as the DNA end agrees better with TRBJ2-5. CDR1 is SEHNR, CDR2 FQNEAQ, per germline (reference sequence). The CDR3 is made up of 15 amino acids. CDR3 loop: CASSPPGTVAATQYF. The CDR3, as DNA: TGTGCCAGCAGCCCTCCGGGAACCGTGGCGGCGACCCAGTACTTC.

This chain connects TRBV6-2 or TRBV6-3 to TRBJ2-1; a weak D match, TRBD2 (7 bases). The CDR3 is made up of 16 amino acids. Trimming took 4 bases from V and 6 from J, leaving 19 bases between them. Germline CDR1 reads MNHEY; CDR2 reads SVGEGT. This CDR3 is CASSSRGGAIPNEQFF. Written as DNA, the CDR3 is TGTGCCAGCAGTTCCCGTGGGGGGGCCATCCCCAATGAGCAGTTCTTC.

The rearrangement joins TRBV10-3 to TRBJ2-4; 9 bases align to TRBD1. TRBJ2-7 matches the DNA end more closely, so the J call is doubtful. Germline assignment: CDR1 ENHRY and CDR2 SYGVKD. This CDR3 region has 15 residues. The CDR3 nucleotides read TGTGCCATCAGTGAGTTTACAGGGGGCGCGTACGAGCAGTACTTC. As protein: CAISEFTGGAYEQYF.

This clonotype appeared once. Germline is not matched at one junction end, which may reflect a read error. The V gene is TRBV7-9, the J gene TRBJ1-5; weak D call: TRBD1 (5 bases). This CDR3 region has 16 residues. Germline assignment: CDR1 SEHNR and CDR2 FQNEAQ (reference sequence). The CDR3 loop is CASSLAGTVSNQPQHF. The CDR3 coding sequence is TGCGCCAGCAGCTTAGCCGGGACTGTTAGCAATCAGCCCCAGCATTTT.

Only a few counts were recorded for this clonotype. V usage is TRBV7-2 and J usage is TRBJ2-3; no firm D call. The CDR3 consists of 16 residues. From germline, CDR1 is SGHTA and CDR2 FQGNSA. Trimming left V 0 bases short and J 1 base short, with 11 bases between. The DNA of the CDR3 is TGTGCCAGCAGCTTAGCGAACTTCATTGGCACAGATACGCAGTATTTT. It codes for CASSLANFIGTDTQYF. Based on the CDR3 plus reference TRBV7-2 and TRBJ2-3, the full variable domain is GAGVSQSPSNKVTEKGKDVELRCDPISGHTALYWYRQSLGQGLEFLIYFQGNSAPDKSGLPSDRFSAERTGGSVSTLTIQRTQQEDSAVYLCASSLANFIGTDTQYFGPGTRLTVL.

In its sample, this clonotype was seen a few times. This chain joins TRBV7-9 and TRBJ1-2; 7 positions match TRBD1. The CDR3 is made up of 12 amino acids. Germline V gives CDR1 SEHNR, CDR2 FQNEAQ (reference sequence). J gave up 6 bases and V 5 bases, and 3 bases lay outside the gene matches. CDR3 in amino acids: CASSVDRDGYTF. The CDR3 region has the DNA TGTGCCAGCAGCGTAGACAGGGATGGCTACACCTTC.

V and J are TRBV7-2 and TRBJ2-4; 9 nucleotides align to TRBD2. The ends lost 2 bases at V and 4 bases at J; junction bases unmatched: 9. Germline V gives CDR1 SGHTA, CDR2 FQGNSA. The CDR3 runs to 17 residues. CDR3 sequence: CASSLPGLALNKNIQYF. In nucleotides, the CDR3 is TGTGCCAGCAGCTTACCGGGACTAGCCCTGAATAAAAACATTCAGTACTTC. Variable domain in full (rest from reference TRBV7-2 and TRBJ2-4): GAGVSQSPSNKVTEKGKDVELRCDPISGHTALYWYRQSLGQGLEFLIYFQGNSAPDKSGLPSDRFSAERTGGSVSTLTIQRTQQEDSAVYLCASSLPGLALNKNIQYFGAGTRLSVL.

DNA for the CDR3: TGCAGTGCTAGGGCAGGGAGGGGGTTCTACAATGAGCAGTTCTTC. Protein sequence: CSARAGRGFYNEQFF. The genes are TRBV20-1 and TRBJ2-1; D might be TRBD2 (7 bases). CDR3 length: 15 residues. Germline values: CDR1 DFQATT, CDR2 SNEGSKA (reference sequence). V shed 3 bases and J shed 3 bases, with 15 bases lying between them.

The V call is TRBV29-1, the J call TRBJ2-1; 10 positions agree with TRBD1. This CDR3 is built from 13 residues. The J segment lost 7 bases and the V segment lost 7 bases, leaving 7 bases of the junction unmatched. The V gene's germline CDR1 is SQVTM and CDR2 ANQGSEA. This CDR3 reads CSDRTGGPNEQFF. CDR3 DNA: TGCAGCGACCGGACAGGGGGACCAAATGAGCAGTTCTTC.

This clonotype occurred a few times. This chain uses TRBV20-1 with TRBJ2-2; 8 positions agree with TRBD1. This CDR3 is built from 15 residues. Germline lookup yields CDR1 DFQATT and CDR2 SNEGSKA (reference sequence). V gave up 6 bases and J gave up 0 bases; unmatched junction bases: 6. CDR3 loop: CSARRQGTNTGELFF. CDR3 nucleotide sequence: TGCAGTGCCCGTCGACAGGGGACGAACACCGGGGAGCTGTTTTTT.

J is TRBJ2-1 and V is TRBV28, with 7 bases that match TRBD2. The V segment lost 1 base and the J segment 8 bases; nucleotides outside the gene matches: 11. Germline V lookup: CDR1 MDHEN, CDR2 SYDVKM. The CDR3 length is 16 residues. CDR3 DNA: TGTGCCAGCAGTTTATTCGGGGAGGGTGGTCGCGATGAGCAGTTCTTC. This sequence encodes CASSLFGEGGRDEQFF. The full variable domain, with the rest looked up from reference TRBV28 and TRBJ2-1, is DVKVTQSSRYLVKRTGEKVFLECVQDMDHENMFWYRQDPGLGLRLIYFSYDVKMKEKGDIPEGYSVSREKKERFSLILESASTNQTSMYLCASSLFGEGGRDEQFFGPGTRLTVL.

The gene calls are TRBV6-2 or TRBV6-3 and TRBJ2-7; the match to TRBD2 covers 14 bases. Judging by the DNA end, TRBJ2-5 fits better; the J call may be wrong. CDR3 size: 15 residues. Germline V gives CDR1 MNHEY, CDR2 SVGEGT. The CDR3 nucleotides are TGTGCCAGCAGTCCGACTAGCGGGGGGGCTGGGACCCAGTACTTC. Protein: CASSPTSGGAGTQYF.

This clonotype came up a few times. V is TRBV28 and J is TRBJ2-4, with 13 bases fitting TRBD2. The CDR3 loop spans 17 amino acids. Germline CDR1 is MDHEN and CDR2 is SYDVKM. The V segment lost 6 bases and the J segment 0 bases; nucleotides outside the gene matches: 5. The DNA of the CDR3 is TGTGCCAGCAGATCACTAGCGGGGGGGCTAGCCAAAAACATTCAGTACTTC. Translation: CASRSLAGGLAKNIQYF.